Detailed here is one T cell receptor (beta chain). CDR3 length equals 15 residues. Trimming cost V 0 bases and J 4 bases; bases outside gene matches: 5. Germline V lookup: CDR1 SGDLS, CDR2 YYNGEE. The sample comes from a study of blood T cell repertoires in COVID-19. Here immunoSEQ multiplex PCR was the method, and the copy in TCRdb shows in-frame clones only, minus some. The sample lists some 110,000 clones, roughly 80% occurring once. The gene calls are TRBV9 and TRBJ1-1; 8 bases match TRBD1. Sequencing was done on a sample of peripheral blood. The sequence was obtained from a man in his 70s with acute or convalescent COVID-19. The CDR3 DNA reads TGTGCCAGCAGCGTAGCTATGGACAGGGTCACTGAAGCTTTCTTT. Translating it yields CASSVAMDRVTEAFF. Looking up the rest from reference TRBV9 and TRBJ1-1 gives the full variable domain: DSGVTQTPKHLITATGQRVTLRCSPRSGDLSVYWYQQSLDQGLQFLIQYYNGEERAKGNILERFSAQQFPDLHSELNLSSLELGDSALYFCASSVAMDRVTEAFFGQGTRLTVV.